The 5 T cell receptor beta chains in this list originate from one sample, sequenced in a study of blood T cell repertoires in COVID-19 (dated by TCRdb to about 2020). Library preparation was by the immunoSEQ multiplex PCR assay. TCRdb holds this immuneACCESS table with in-frame rearrangements only. Some clones are missing; in checked studies, unresolved V genes explain under half, and the rest has no known cause. The sample includes roughly 35,000 clones, with about 80% observed a single time. The ten biggest clones cover 16% of the sample. Material for sequencing was peripheral blood. These receptors were collected from a man in his 70s with acute or convalescent COVID-19.

This chain uses TRBV10-3 with TRBJ2-1, with 13 bases lining up with TRBD2. This CDR3 region has 15 residues. The trim removed 4 bases at V and 12 bases at J, leaving 9 bases unmatched. The germline V gene encodes CDR1 ENHRY and CDR2 SYGVKD. The DNA for the CDR3 is TGTGCCATCAGTGGACGGACTAGCGGGAGCTTCGGGCAGTTCTTC. This sequence encodes CAISGRTSGSFGQFF.

This chain links TRBV7-2 with TRBJ1-5, with 8 bases lining up with TRBD1. The junction had 2 bases not matched to a gene; V was cut back by 3 bases and J by 4 bases. Germline CDR1 and CDR2: SGHTA and FQGNSA. This CDR3 has 14 residues. CDR3 DNA: TGTGCCAGCAGCTTTGGACAGGGAAATCAGCCCCAGCATTTT. Translation: CASSFGQGNQPQHF.

The genes are TRBV5-1 and TRBJ1-3; 9 nucleotides line up with TRBD1. The CDR3 is 16 residues long. J gave up 4 bases and V 4 bases, and 9 bases lay outside the gene matches. Germline V gene sequence: CDR1 SGHRS, CDR2 YFSETQ. CDR3: CASSKAGTGTGNTIYF. In nucleotides, the CDR3 is TGCGCCAGCAGCAAGGCCGGGACAGGGACCGGAAACACCATATATTTT. Supplemented by reference TRBV5-1 and TRBJ1-3, the full variable domain reads KAGVTQTPRYLIKTRGQQVTLSCSPISGHRSVSWYQQTPGQGLQFLFEYFSETQRNKGNFPGRFSGRQFSNSRSEMNVSTLELGDSALYLCASSKAGTGTGNTIYFGEGSWLTVV.

This chain uses TRBV9 with TRBJ1-2, with D possibly TRBD1 on 5 matching bases. The V end lost 4 bases, the J end lost 1 base, and 14 bases lay between the germline ends. The CDR3 extends over 15 amino acids. Germline V lookup: CDR1 SGDLS, CDR2 YYNGEE. The DNA for the CDR3 is TGTGCCAGCAGCCTTAGACAGAGCCTTAACTATGGCTACACCTTC. Amino acids: CASSLRQSLNYGYTF.

The chain is built from TRBV5-4 and TRBJ2-7, with 7 bases lining up with TRBD1. Trimming at V came to 2 bases and at J to 0 bases, leaving 2 bases not matched to a gene. The CDR3 length is 14 residues. Germline CDR1 reads SGHNT; CDR2 reads YYREEE (reference sequence). For the CDR3, the DNA is TGTGCCAGCAGCTTCGGACAGGACTCCTACGAGCAGTACTTC. Translating gives CASSFGQDSYEQYF.